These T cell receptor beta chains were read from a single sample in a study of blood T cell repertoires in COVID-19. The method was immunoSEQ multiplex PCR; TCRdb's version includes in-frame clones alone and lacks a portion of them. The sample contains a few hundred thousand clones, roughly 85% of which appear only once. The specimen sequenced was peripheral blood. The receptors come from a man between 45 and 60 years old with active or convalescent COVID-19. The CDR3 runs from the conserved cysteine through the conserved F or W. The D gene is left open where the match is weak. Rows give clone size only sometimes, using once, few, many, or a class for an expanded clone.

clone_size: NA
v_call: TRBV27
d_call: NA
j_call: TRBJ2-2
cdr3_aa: CASSTRTSGELFF
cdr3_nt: TGTGCCAGCAGTACTCGGACATCCGGGGAGCTGTTTTTT

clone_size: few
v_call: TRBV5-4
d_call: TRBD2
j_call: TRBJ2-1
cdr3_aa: CASSLEAGGPDEQFF
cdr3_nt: TGTGCCAGCAGCTTAGAAGCGGGAGGGCCGGATGAGCAGTTCTTC

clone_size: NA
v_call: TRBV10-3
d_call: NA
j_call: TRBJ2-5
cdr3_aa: CAIRGKGETQYF
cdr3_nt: TGTGCCATCAGGGGCAAGGGGGAGACCCAGTACTTC

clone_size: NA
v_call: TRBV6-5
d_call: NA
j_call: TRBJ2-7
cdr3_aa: CATYGYEQYF
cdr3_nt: TGTGCCACCTATGGCTACGAGCAGTACTTC

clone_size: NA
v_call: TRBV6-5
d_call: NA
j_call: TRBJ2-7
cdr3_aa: CASSYYRGYEQYF
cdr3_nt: TGTGCCAGCAGTTACTACCGGGGCTACGAGCAGTACTTC

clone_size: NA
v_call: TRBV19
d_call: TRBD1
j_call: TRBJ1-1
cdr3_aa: CASSSGTGLSAEAFF
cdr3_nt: TGTGCCAGTAGTTCGGGGACAGGGTTATCCGCTGAAGCTTTCTTT

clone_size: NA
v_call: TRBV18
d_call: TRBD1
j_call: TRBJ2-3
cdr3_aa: CASSPWGQGPDTQYF
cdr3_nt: TGTGCCAGCTCACCATGGGGACAGGGACCAGATACGCAGTATTTT

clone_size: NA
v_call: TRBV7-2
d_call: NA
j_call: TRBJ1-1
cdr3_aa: CASSARWGPPSEAFF
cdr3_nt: TGTGCCAGCAGCGCGCGTTGGGGGCCTCCCTCCGAAGCTTTCTTT

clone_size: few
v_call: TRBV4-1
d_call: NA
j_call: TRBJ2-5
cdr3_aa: CASSQGHSLEIRETQYF
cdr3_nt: TGCGCCAGCAGCCAGGGACACAGCCTAGAAATTAGAGAGACCCAGTACTTC

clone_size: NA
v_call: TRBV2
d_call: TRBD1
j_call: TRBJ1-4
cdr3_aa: CATRQGTRRNEKLFF
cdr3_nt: TGTGCCACAAGACAGGGAACCCGGAGAAATGAAAAACTGTTTTTT

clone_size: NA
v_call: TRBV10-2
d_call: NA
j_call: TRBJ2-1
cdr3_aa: CASRDPPGLEQFF
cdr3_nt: TGCGCCAGCAGGGATCCACCTGGACTAGAGCAGTTCTTC

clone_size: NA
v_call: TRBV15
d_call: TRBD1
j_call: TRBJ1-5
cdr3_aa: CATSRAGKGGRQPQHF
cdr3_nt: TGTGCCACCAGCAGAGCTGGTAAAGGGGGCCGTCAGCCCCAGCATTTT

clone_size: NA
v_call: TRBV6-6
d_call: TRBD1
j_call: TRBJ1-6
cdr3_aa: CADDRGLFSPLHF
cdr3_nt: TGTGCCGACGACAGGGGGCTCTTCTCACCCCTCCACTTT

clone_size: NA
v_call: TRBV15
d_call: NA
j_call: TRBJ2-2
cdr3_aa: CATSRDRGYTGELFF
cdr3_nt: TGTGCCACCAGCAGAGATCGGGGGTACACCGGGGAGCTGTTTTTT

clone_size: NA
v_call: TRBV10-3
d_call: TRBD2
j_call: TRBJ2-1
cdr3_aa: CAIRGLAGDEQFF
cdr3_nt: TGTGCCATCAGGGGACTAGCGGGAGATGAGCAGTTCTTC

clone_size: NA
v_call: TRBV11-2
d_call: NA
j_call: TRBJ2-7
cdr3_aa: CASSFAPLPLGEQYF
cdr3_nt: TGTGCCAGCAGCTTTGCGCCCCTCCCCCTCGGCGAGCAGTACTTC

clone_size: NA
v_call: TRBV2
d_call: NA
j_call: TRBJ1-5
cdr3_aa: CASSRDDQAQHF
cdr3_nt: TGTGCCAGCAGTCGAGATGATCAGGCCCAGCATTTT

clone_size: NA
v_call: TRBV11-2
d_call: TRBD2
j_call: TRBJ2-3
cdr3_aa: CASSPRGGREGDTQYF
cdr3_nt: TGTGCCAGCAGCCCTAGAGGCGGGAGGGAAGGGGATACGCAGTATTTT

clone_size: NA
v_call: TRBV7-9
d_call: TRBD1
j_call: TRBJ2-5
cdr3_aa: CASSSGTGSETQYF
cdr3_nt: TGTGCCAGCAGCTCTGGGACAGGGTCAGAGACCCAGTACTTC

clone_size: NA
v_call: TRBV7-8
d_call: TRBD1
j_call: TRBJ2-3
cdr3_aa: CASSLQGARTDTQYF
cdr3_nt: TGTGCCAGCAGCTTACAGGGGGCGCGGACAGATACGCAGTATTTT

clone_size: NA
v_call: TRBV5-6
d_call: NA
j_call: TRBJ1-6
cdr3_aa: CASSLDRTSNSPLHF
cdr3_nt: TGTGCCAGCAGCTTGGATCGGACAAGCAATTCACCCCTCCACTTT

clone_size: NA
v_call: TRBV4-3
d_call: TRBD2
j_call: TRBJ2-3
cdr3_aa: CASSYGRAEDTQYF
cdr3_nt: TGCGCCAGCAGCTACGGGAGGGCGGAAGATACGCAGTATTTT

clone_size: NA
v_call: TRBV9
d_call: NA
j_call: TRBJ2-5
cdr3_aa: CASSARAGGGETQYF
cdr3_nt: TGTGCCAGCAGCGCCCGGGCGGGTGGAGGGGAGACCCAGTACTTC

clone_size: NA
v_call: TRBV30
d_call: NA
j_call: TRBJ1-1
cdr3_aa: CAWLGKGWNEAFF
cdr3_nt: TGTGCCTGGCTGGGAAAGGGGTGGAATGAAGCTTTCTTT

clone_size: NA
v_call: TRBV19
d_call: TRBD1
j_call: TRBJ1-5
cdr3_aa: CASNAGGISNQPQHF
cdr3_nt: TGTGCCAGTAATGCAGGGGGCATCAGCAATCAGCCCCAGCATTTT

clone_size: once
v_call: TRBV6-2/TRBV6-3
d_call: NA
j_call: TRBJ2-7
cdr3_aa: CASSYDGRQKIHEQYF
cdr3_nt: TGTGCCAGCAGTTACGATGGTAGACAGAAGATCCACGAGCAGTACTTC

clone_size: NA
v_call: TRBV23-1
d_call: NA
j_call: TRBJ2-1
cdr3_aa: CASSHGSSGGNEQFF
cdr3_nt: TGCGCCAGCAGTCATGGGTCATCCGGGGGCAATGAGCAGTTCTTC

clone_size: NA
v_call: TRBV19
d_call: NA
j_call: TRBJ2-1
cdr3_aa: CASSLTGYNEQFF
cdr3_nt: TGTGCCAGTAGTTTGACGGGGTACAATGAGCAGTTCTTC

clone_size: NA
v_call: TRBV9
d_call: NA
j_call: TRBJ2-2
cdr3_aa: CASSIGAGELFF
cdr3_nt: TGTGCCAGCAGCATCGGGGCCGGGGAGCTGTTTTTT

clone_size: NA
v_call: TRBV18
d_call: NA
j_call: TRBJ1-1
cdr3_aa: CASSLRADTEAFF
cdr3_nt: TGTGCCAGCTCACTCAGGGCAGATACGGAAGCTTTCTTT

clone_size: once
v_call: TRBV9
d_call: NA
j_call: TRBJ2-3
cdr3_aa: CASSVGVSEHTQYF
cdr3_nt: TGTGCCAGCAGCGTAGGGGTTAGCGAGCATACGCAGTATTTT

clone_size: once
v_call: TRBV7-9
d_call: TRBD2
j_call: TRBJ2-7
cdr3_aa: CASSSGLARMHEQYF
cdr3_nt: TGTGCCAGCAGCTCCGGACTAGCGAGGATGCACGAGCAGTACTTC

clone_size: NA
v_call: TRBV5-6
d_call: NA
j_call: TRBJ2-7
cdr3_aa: CASSLSGNVRTEAGEQYF
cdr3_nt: TGTGCCAGCAGCTTGTCGGGGAACGTAAGGACAGAAGCAGGCGAGCAGTACTTC

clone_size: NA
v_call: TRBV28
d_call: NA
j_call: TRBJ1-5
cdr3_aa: CAEQGQGPPQHF
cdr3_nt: TGTGCCGAACAGGGCCAGGGGCCGCCCCAGCATTTT

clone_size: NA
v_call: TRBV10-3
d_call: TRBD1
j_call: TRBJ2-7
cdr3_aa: CAISEGGSSYEQYF
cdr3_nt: TGTGCCATCAGTGAAGGGGGCTCGTCCTACGAGCAGTACTTC

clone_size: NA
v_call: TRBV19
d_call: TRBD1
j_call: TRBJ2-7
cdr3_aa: CASRDRGMLEQYF
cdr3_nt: TGTGCCAGTCGGGACAGGGGGATGCTGGAGCAGTACTTC

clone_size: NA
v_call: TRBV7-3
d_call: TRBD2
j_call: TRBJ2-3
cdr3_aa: CASSLELAGGLLGTQYF
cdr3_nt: TGTGCCAGCAGCTTAGAACTAGCGGGAGGGTTACTCGGTACGCAGTATTTT

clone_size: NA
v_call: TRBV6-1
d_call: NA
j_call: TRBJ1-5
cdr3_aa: CASSELDLSNQPQHF
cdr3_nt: TGTGCCAGCAGTGAATTGGACTTAAGCAATCAGCCCCAGCATTTT

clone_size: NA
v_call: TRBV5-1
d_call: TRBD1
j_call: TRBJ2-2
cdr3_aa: CASSLGDRQAGELFF
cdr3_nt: TGCGCCAGCAGCTTGGGGGACAGGCAGGCCGGGGAGCTGTTTTTT

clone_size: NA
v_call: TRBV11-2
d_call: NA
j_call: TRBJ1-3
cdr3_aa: CASSYPRPRSSGNTIYF
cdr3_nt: TGTGCCAGCAGCTACCCCCGACCGCGGAGCTCTGGAAACACCATATATTTT

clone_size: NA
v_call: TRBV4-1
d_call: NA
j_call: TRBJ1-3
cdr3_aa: CASSQVGGRRDTIYF
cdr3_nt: TGCGCCAGCAGCCAAGTCGGAGGGAGACGAGACACCATATATTTT

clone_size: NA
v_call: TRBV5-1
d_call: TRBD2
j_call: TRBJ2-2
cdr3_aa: CASSLGSSGATGELFF
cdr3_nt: TGCGCCAGCAGCTTGGGGTCTAGCGGGGCCACCGGGGAGCTGTTTTTT

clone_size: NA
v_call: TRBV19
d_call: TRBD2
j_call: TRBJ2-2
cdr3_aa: CASSPWGGRAPTGELFF
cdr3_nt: TGTGCCAGTAGTCCCTGGGGCGGGAGGGCCCCCACCGGGGAGCTGTTTTTT

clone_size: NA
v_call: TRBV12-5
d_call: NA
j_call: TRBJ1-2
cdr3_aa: CASGQSTPGFSRGYGYTF
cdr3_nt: TGTGCTAGTGGTCAGTCGACCCCAGGGTTCTCGAGGGGGTATGGCTACACCTTC

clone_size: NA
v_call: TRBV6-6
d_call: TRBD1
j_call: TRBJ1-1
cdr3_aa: CASHAGGIAEAFF
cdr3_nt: TGTGCCAGCCATGCAGGGGGAATTGCTGAAGCTTTCTTT

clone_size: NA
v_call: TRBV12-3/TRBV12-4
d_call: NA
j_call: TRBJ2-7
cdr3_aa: CASSLRGLGEQYF
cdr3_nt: TGTGCCAGCAGTCTCCGGGGACTGGGGGAGCAGTACTTC

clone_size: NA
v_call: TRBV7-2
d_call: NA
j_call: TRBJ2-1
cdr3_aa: CASSFAGRYNEQFF
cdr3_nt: TGTGCCAGCAGCTTTGCGGGACGATACAATGAGCAGTTCTTC

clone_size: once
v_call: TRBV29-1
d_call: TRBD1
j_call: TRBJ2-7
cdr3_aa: CSVEDGTGGPYEQYF
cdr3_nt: TGCAGCGTTGAAGACGGGACAGGGGGGCCCTACGAGCAGTACTTC

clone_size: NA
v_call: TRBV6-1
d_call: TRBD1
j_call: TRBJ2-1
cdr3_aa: CASSGGRQGSGSDNEQFF
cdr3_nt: TGTGCCAGCAGTGGGGGGCGACAGGGATCGGGATCGGACAATGAGCAGTTCTTC

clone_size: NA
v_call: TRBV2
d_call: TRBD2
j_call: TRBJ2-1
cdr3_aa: CASKGGAGGGNEQFF
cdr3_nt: TGTGCCAGCAAGGGGGGAGCGGGAGGAGGAAATGAGCAGTTCTTC

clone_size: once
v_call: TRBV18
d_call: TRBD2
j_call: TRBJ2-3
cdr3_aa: CASSRTSGTSTDTQYF
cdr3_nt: TGTGCCAGCTCACGGACTAGCGGGACTAGCACAGATACGCAGTATTTT

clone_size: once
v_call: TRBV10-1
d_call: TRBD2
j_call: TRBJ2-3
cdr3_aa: CASSAGLAGGWVPQYF
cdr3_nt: TGCGCCAGCAGTGCCGGACTAGCGGGAGGTTGGGTACCGCAGTATTTT

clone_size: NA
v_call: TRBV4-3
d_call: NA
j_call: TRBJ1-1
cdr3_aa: CASSQDWSGLEAFF
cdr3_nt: TGCGCCAGCAGCCAAGATTGGTCAGGGTTAGAAGCTTTCTTT

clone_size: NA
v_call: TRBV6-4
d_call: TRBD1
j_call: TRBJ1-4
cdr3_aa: CASSDGTAPGEKLFF
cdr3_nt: TGTGCCAGCAGTGACGGGACAGCCCCCGGGGAAAAACTGTTTTTT

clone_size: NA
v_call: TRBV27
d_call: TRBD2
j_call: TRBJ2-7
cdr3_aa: CASSSVLPGRADYEQYF
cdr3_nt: TGTGCCAGCAGTTCCGTTCTGCCCGGGAGGGCCGACTACGAGCAGTACTTC